Below, 16 T cell receptor beta chains from the same sample are listed, as sequenced in a study of cytomegalovirus exposure and HLA in healthy donors. The study ran its PCR with 60 Vbeta and 13 Jbeta primers. Method: immunoSEQ multiplex PCR; TCRdb's copy keeps in-frame clones and lacks some. This sample has around 140,000 clones, with about three quarters found just once. The sequencing sample was made of PBMCs. The receptors originated from a woman younger than 30 in good health and CMV-seronegative.

The J gene is TRBJ2-1, the V gene TRBV15; TRBD2 is a possible D gene (5 bases). The CDR3 extends over 16 amino acids. The germline CDR1 and CDR2 sequences are LNHNV and YYDKDF (reference sequence). V shed 0 bases and J shed 8 bases, with 17 bases lying between them. CDR3 sequence reads: CATSRDFGSTSDEQFF. In DNA, the CDR3 is TGTGCCACCAGCAGAGATTTTGGGAGTACTTCGGATGAGCAGTTCTTC.

The gene calls are TRBV9 and TRBJ2-5; D possibly corresponds to TRBD1 (6 bases). CDR1 is SGDLS, CDR2 YYNGEE, per germline. V was shortened by 4 bases and J by 3 bases, with 13 bases between the two germline ends. CDR3 length: 14 amino acids. CDR3 in DNA: TGTGCCAGCAGCTTCAGCTCAGGGGAAGAGACCCAGTACTTC. Amino acids: CASSFSSGEETQYF.

The chain recombines TRBV18 with TRBJ2-6; TRBD1 agrees at 7 bases. This CDR3 is built from 17 residues. The ends lost 1 base at V and 0 bases at J; junction bases unmatched: 3. Germline CDR1 is KGHSH and CDR2 is LQKENI. CDR3 sequence (DNA): TGTGCCAGCTCACCACGACAGGGAGCCTCTGGGGCCAACGTCCTGACTTTC. This sequence encodes CASSPRQGASGANVLTF.

The chain couples TRBV29-1 to TRBJ2-1, with 7 bases that match TRBD2. V lost 8 bases, J lost 10 bases, and 11 bases stayed unmatched. Per the germline V gene, CDR1 is SQVTM and CDR2 is ANQGSEA. The CDR3 is 12 residues long. CDR3 in DNA: TGCAGCTCAACCGCGGGAGCAGGAGAGCAGTTCTTC. Its translation: CSSTAGAGEQFF.

The chain employs TRBV19 and TRBJ2-1, with 8 bases that match TRBD1. Germline lookup yields CDR1 LNHDA and CDR2 SQIVND (reference sequence). The V gene end was trimmed by 3 bases and the J gene end by 8 bases; junction bases not matched to a gene: 3. The CDR3 is made up of 13 amino acids. The CDR3, as DNA: TGTGCCAGTAGTATCGCGACAGGGGATGAGCAGTTCTTC. This translates into CASSIATGDEQFF.

The count of this clone is one. The genes are TRBV19 and TRBJ2-3; tentatively, D is TRBD2 (6 bases). Trimming removed 4 bases from V and 0 bases from J, with 17 bases in between. Germline CDR1 and CDR2: LNHDA and SQIVND (reference sequence). The CDR3 is 17 amino acids. DNA of the CDR3: TGTGCCAGTAGTACCAGGACTATTCTCCCTAGCACAGATACGCAGTATTTT. Residues: CASSTRTILPSTDTQYF.

The sample holds a few counts of this clone. The chain couples TRBV15 to TRBJ2-7; 8 bases are a match to TRBD1. V lost 1 base to trimming and J lost 4 bases; unmatched junction nucleotides: 3. This CDR3 region has 14 residues. Germline CDR1 reads LNHNV; CDR2 reads YYDKDF (reference sequence). Written as DNA, the CDR3 is TGTGCCACCAGCAGAGCGCGACAGGGGTACGAGCAGTACTTC. It yields the protein CATSRARQGYEQYF.

The chain is built from TRBV11-3 and TRBJ2-7; perhaps TRBD1 as D (7 bases). Germline CDR1 SGHNT, CDR2 YENEEA. CDR3 length: 14 amino acids. Between the trimmed V and J ends, which lost 4 bases and 3 bases, there was a span of 13 bases. The CDR3 protein is CASSSGGTSYEQYF. DNA for the CDR3: TGTGCCAGCAGCTCAGGGGGGACAAGCTACGAGCAGTACTTC.

The chain is built from TRBV4-2 and TRBJ1-2, with a weak D call TRBD1 (5 bases). Trimming took off 4 bases at V and 6 bases at J, with 18 bases between the two ends. Germline V CDR1 and CDR2: LGHNA, YNFKEQ. This CDR3 is built from 15 residues. The DNA for the CDR3 is TGTGCCAGCAGCCCTGATCTCTATGGGACTGATGGCTACACCTTC. As protein: CASSPDLYGTDGYTF.

The V and J genes are TRBV19 and TRBJ2-4, with a tentative D call TRBD2 (8 bases). V gave up 3 bases and J gave up 9 bases, with 24 bases separating them. Germline V gene lookup returns CDR1 LNHDA and CDR2 SQIVND (reference sequence). The CDR3 runs 17 residues. This chain's CDR3 is CASSMNRGSGGQVIQYF. In nucleotides, the CDR3 is TGTGCCAGTAGTATGAACAGGGGATCGGGAGGGCAAGTCATTCAGTACTTC.

The V and J genes are TRBV6-1 and TRBJ2-2; TRBD2 is a possible D gene (5 bases). CDR3 length equals 14 residues. Trimming removed 4 bases from V and 11 bases from J, with 17 bases in between. Per the germline V gene, CDR1 is MNHNS and CDR2 is SASEGT. CDR3 residues: CASSVDGAGGELFF. The CDR3 bases are TGTGCCAGCAGTGTCGACGGCGCGGGCGGAGAGCTGTTTTTT.

The chain is built from TRBV21-1 and TRBJ1-1. TRBV21-1 is recorded as a pseudogene. The CDR3 spans 14 residues. CDR3 DNA: TGTGCCAGCGGTTGGGATGGAGGCTCCACTGAAGCTTTCTTT. Residues: CASGWDGGSTEAFF.

This clone was recorded a few times. The chain links TRBV6-5 to TRBJ1-4; TRBD1 might be the D (6 bases). Trimming removed 6 bases from V and 12 bases from J, with 20 bases in between. Looked up from germline, CDR1 is MNHEY and CDR2 is SVGAGI. The CDR3 sequence is 14 residues long. The DNA for the CDR3 is TGTGCCAGCAGCTCAGGGGCGCGGGGGGTAGAACTGTTTTTT. It codes for CASSSGARGVELFF.

This rearrangement joins TRBV5-1 to TRBJ2-3, with 14 nucleotides matching TRBD2. This CDR3 is built from 17 residues. Germline-derived CDR1 and CDR2 are SGHRS and YFSETQ. Losses at the gene ends were 5 bases for V and 8 bases for J; bases not matched to a gene: 13. The CDR3 DNA follows: TGCGCCAGCAGTTTTTCCCCGGGACTAGCGGGAGTCGGTACGCAGTATTTT. Encoded protein: CASSFSPGLAGVGTQYF.

The chain employs TRBV4-1 and TRBJ2-3; no definite D call. Trimming removed 0 bases at V and 2 bases at J, with 15 bases between. The CDR3 is made up of 17 amino acids. In germline, CDR1 is MGHRA, CDR2 YSYEKL. The CDR3 here is CASSQDVDISLTDTQYF. The CDR3 bases are TGCGCCAGCAGCCAAGATGTAGACATCTCCCTCACAGATACGCAGTATTTT.

This clone has only one observation. The J gene is TRBJ2-7, the V gene TRBV12-5; tentative D call: TRBD1 (5 bases). The CDR3 extends over 14 amino acids. The germline gives CDR1 LGHNT, CDR2 FRNRAP. V lost 2 bases and J 3 bases, leaving 11 bases between the germline ends. The CDR3 loop is CASGLFGAHYEQYF. The CDR3 DNA is TGTGCTAGTGGTTTGTTTGGGGCACACTACGAGCAGTACTTC.